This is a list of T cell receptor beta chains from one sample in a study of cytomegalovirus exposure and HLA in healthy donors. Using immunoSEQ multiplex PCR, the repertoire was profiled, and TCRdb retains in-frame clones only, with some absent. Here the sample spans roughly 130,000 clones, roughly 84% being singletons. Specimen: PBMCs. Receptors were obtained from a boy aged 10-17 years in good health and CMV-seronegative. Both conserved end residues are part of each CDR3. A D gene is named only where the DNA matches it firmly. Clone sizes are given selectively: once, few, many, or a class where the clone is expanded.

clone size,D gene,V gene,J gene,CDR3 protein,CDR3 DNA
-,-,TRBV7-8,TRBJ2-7,CASSLEASVYEQYF,TGTGCCAGCAGCTTAGAAGCTAGCGTCTACGAGCAGTACTTC
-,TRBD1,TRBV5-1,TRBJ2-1,CASSRGQDNNEQFF,TGCGCCAGCAGCAGGGGACAGGACAACAATGAGCAGTTCTTC
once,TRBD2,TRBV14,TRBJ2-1,CASSQGLAGVNEQFF,TGTGCCAGCAGCCAGGGACTAGCGGGAGTTAATGAGCAGTTCTTC
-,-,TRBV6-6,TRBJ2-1,CASSYEASSYNEQFF,TGTGCCAGCAGTTACGAAGCGAGCTCCTACAATGAGCAGTTCTTC
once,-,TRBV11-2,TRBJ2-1,CASSPGSGPTNEQFF,TGTGCCAGCAGCCCCGGCTCAGGGCCAACAAATGAGCAGTTCTTC
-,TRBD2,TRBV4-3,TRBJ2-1,CASSQEIAGGVSYNEQFF,TGCGCCAGCAGCCAAGAAATAGCGGGAGGCGTCTCCTACAATGAGCAGTTCTTC
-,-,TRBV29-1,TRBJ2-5,CSVEEFQKTQYF,TGCAGCGTTGAGGAGTTTCAAAAGACCCAGTACTTC
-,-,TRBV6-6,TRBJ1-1,CASSSPRDCEAFF,TGTGCCAGCAGCTCTCCCCGGGATTGTGAAGCTTTCTTT
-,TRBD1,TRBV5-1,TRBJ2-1,CASSNRDRGSYNEQFF,TGCGCCAGCAGCAACCGGGACAGGGGTTCCTACAATGAGCAGTTCTTC
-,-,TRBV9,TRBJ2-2,CASSVADTGELFF,TGTGCCAGCAGCGTAGCGGACACCGGGGAGCTGTTTTTT
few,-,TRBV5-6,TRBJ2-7,CASSSFPGAEQYF,TGTGCCAGCAGCTCATTCCCAGGGGCCGAGCAGTACTTC
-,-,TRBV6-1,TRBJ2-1,CASTSWVGEYNEQFF,TGTGCCAGCACTTCGTGGGTCGGGGAATACAATGAGCAGTTCTTC
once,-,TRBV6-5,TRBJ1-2,CASRPGEGYGYTF,TGTGCCAGCAGACCAGGAGAGGGCTATGGCTACACCTTC
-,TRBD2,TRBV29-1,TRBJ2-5,CSVETSGRGETQYF,TGCAGCGTAGAAACGAGCGGGAGGGGGGAGACCCAGTACTTC
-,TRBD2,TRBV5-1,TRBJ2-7,CASSFSGRAPDEQYF,TGCGCCAGCAGCTTTAGCGGGAGGGCCCCAGACGAGCAGTACTTC
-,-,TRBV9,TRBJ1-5,CASSVGTGNQPQHF,TGTGCCAGCAGCGTAGGAACCGGGAATCAGCCCCAGCATTTT
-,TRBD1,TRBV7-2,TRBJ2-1,CASSTTGTASNEQFF,TGTGCCAGCAGCACGACCGGGACAGCGAGTAATGAGCAGTTCTTC
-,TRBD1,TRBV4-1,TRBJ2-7,CASSQDRDSYEQYF,TGCGCCAGCAGCCAAGACCGGGACAGCTACGAGCAGTACTTC
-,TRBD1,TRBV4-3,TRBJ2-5,CASSQDFWPPGGAGKETQYF,TGCGCCAGCAGCCAAGATTTTTGGCCGCCAGGGGGCGCCGGAAAAGAGACCCAGTACTTC
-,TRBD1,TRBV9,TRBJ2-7,CASSVADRGAYEQYF,TGTGCCAGCAGCGTAGCCGACAGGGGGGCCTACGAGCAGTACTTC
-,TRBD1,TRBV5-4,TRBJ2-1,CASSWGTDNEQFF,TGTGCCAGCAGCTGGGGGACAGACAATGAGCAGTTCTTC
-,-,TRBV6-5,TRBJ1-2,CASSRTGVGYGYTF,TGTGCCAGCAGCCGAACGGGGGTTGGGTATGGCTACACCTTC
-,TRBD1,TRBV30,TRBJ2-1,CAWSVQGAFHDEQFF,TGTGCCTGGAGTGTACAGGGGGCCTTTCACGATGAGCAGTTCTTC
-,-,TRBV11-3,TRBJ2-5,CASSFGVQETQYF,TGTGCCAGCAGCTTTGGAGTTCAAGAGACCCAGTACTTC
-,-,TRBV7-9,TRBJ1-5,CASSLDWQENQPQHF,TGTGCCAGCAGCTTAGATTGGCAGGAAAATCAGCCCCAGCATTTT
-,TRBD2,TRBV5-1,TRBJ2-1,CASSVSGSSYNEQFF,TGCGCCAGCAGCGTAAGCGGGAGCTCCTACAATGAGCAGTTCTTC
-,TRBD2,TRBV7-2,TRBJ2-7,CASSIGTSGSHEQYF,TGTGCCAGCAGCATCGGGACTAGCGGGAGCCACGAGCAGTACTTC
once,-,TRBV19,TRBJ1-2,CASSKGGNYGYTF,TGTGCCAGTAGTAAAGGGGGAAACTATGGCTACACCTTC
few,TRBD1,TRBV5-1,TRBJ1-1,CASSLTGGNTEAFF,TGCGCCAGCAGCCTGACAGGGGGGAACACTGAAGCTTTCTTT
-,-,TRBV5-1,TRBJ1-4,CASSPGSSTNEKLFF,TGCGCCAGCAGCCCCGGTTCTTCAACTAATGAAAAACTGTTTTTT